This TCR beta chain was sequenced for a study of blood T cell repertoires in COVID-19 (dated by TCRdb to the early 2020s). Broadly, across the study: Collaborator samples came from the United States, Italy and Spain and covered acute and convalescent phases of COVID-19. The material from the prospective study consisted of cDNA or gDNA derived from T cells, B-cell-depleted T cells, or PBMCs. Deeply sampled blood TCRbeta repertoires from subjects exposed to, actively infected with, or recovered from COVID-19 were included in the dataset. The repertoires were released in a freely available public database intended as a resource for research on the immune response to SARS-CoV-2. Samples came from the ongoing ImmuneRACE study (first 160 participants) plus 1,254 subjects from 6 global collaborators. A de-identified subject ID, COVID-19 status, age in years and sex were almost always included in the sample metadata. Where available, HLA class I and class II types were taken from metadata supplied by the sample provider and were not determined by assay-based typing. The investigation overall reported the following: How much clinical and demographic metadata was included differed by source and by participant, and the metadata was provided uncurated.

Turning to this clone: Its antigen remains undetermined. It has no much larger one-base neighbor in the sample; base qualities were not kept.

The collaborating institutions used their own protocols to collect whole blood in K2EDTA tubes. Collaborator samples were shipped for TCRbeta analysis as frozen whole blood, isolated PBMCs, or DNA extracted from either sample type. The CDR3 runs 16 residues from the cysteine to the phenylalanine. Only the CDR3 portion is preserved as DNA: 48 bases, with reading frame beginning at the first base. From the germline V gene, CDR1 is SGHRS and CDR2 is YFSETQ. V is trimmed back by 0 bases and J by 3 bases, and the junction contains 8 bases that no gene match accounts for. The immunoSEQ Assay, a bias-controlled multiplex PCR, was used to amplify TCRbeta CDR3 regions from genomic DNA. Turning to the authors' computational methods: The number of nucleated cells in each sample was estimated from the amplification of reference gene primers within the assay. To quantify the absolute abundance of each unique TCRbeta CDR3 rearrangement, sequence reads were collapsed and filtered. For each sample, productive Simpson clonality was calculated as the square root of Simpson's diversity index across productive rearrangements. Imported from immuneACCESS, the table was reduced by TCRdb to in-frame sequences with V and J called. These copies leave out some clones; in studies compared against another copy, an unresolved V gene accounts for under half, and the cause of the remainder is not known. Clone size and V and J calls were adopted from that table, with D and trimming inferred from the DNA. The sample table lists about 74,000 clones, approximately 89% of them with a count of one. The top ten hold about 7% of the sample.

The V gene is TRBV5-1 and the J gene is TRBJ1-1; the junction holds 7 bases that match TRBD1. The sequence was collected from a woman aged 80 or older with acute or convalescent COVID-19. Input material: peripheral blood. The base sequence is TGCGCCAGCAGCTTGGATACCGGGACAGACGACACTGAAGCTTTCTTT. It encodes CASSLDTGTDDTEAFF. The CDR3, completed at both ends by the reference TRBV5-1 and TRBJ1-1 genes, gives the full variable domain KAGVTQTPRYLIKTRGQQVTLSCSPISGHRSVSWYQQTPGQGLQFLFEYFSETQRNKGNFPGRFSGRQFSNSRSEMNVSTLELGDSALYLCASSLDTGTDDTEAFFGQGTRLTVV.